Below, 25 T cell receptor beta chains from the same sample are listed, as sequenced in a study of CD8 T cells in Susac syndrome. Random hexamers primed reverse transcription of 0.5 to 1 ug RNA. TCRdb independently ran MiXCR on the immunoSEQ multiplex PCR reads; one entry per CDR3 protein. The sample records some 260,000 distinct CDR3 sequences, approximately 92% being singletons. The sample consisted of CD4+ T cells from PBMCs. The receptors come from a human donor with multiple sclerosis.

This chain uses TRBV24-1 with TRBJ2-1; unclear D gene. Germline loops: CDR1 KGHDR, CDR2 SFDVKD. V was pared by 2 bases and J by 9 bases, with 7 bases between. The CDR3 totals 12 residues. The DNA for the CDR3 is TGTGCCACCAGTGATTCTAGTCGTGAGCAGTTCTTC. Translating gives CATSDSSREQFF.

The V and J genes are TRBV2 and TRBJ1-2; 11 bases agree with TRBD1. CDR3 length equals 15 residues. Trimming removed 5 bases from V and 8 bases from J; junction bases left unmatched: 10. Germline V gene sequence: CDR1 SNHLY, CDR2 FYNNEI. The CDR3 DNA follows: TGTGCCAGCAGTTCCGGGACAGGGGGTCTGGGGGGCTACACCTTC. Residues: CASSSGTGGLGGYTF.

This chain links TRBV15 with TRBJ2-1; D not certain. The V and J ends lost 0 bases and 10 bases respectively, with 10 bases between them. The CDR3 sequence is 13 residues long. The germline CDR1 and CDR2 sequences are LNHNV and YYDKDF (reference sequence). The CDR3 region has the DNA TGTGCCACCAGCAGAGAGGTAGAGAGGGAGCAGTTCTTC. This encodes CATSREVEREQFF. The complete variable domain, with remaining parts taken from reference TRBV15 and TRBJ2-1, reads DAMVIQNPRYQVTQFGKPVTLSCSQTLNHNVMYWYQQKSSQAPKLLFHYYDKDFNNEADTPDNFQSRRPNTSFCFLDIRSPGLGDTAMYLCATSREVEREQFFGPGTRLTVL.

This rearrangement joins TRBV10-3 to TRBJ1-5; tentatively, D is TRBD1 (5 bases). The CDR3 has 13 residues. Germline V lookup: CDR1 ENHRY, CDR2 SYGVKD. Trimming left V 6 bases short and J 1 base short, with 7 bases between. CDR3 sequence (DNA): TGTGCCATCAGGGGGGACAGCAATCAGCCCCAGCATTTT. Translation gives CAIRGDSNQPQHF.

The chain combines TRBV2 with TRBJ1-2, with 11 bases matching TRBD1. The germline CDR1 and CDR2 sequences are SNHLY and FYNNEI. CDR3 length: 15 amino acids. J gave up 3 bases and V 5 bases, and 5 bases lay outside the gene matches. As DNA, the CDR3 is TGTGCCAGCAGTCTCCGGGGACAGGGGGACTATGGCTACACCTTC. It is translated as CASSLRGQGDYGYTF.

In this sample, this clonotype turned up once. The chain employs TRBV5-6 and TRBJ1-2; D is uncertain. Germline V gene sequence: CDR1 SGHDT, CDR2 YYEEEE. V lost 0 bases and J 6 bases, leaving 9 bases between the germline ends. This CDR3 comprises 13 residues. CDR3 DNA sequence: TGTGCCAGCAGCTTGGTGGGGATAAATGGCTACACCTTC. As protein: CASSLVGINGYTF.

The chain links TRBV7-9 to TRBJ2-3; 10 bases line up with TRBD2. Germline values: CDR1 SEHNR, CDR2 FQNEAQ (reference sequence). This CDR3 contains 15 residues. Unmatched junction bases numbered 7, after V lost 4 bases and J lost 6 bases. The DNA for the CDR3 is TGTGCCAGCAGCTCCGACCAGCGGGGGGGTGATACGCAGTATTTT. This translates into CASSSDQRGGDTQYF.

V gene TRBV5-6 combines with J gene TRBJ2-5, with 10 bases that match TRBD2. CDR1 and CDR2 (germline): SGHDT, YYEEEE. The V and J ends lost 2 bases and 2 bases, in that order; junction bases with no gene match: 3. This CDR3 is 15 amino acids long. CDR3 nucleotides: TGTGCCAGCAGCTTACTAGCGGGACCTCAAGAGACCCAGTACTTC. It specifies CASSLLAGPQETQYF.

The chain couples TRBV20-1 to TRBJ2-5, with a weak D call TRBD2 (5 bases). The CDR3 covers 11 residues. Between the trimmed V and J ends, which lost 5 bases and 5 bases, there was a span of 9 bases. Germline CDR1 is DFQATT and CDR2 is SNEGSKA (reference sequence). CDR3 sequence (DNA): TGCAGTGCTGATGGACTTGAGACCCAGTACTTC. It yields the protein CSADGLETQYF.

J is TRBJ2-7 and V is TRBV14; D is perhaps TRBD1 or TRBD2 (5 bases each). The CDR3 is made up of 16 amino acids. The germline V and J ends were trimmed by 5 bases and 4 bases, with 21 bases remaining between them. Germline V lookup: CDR1 SGHDN, CDR2 FVKESK. CDR3 sequence: CASSKARDAARYEQYF. The DNA of the CDR3 is TGTGCCAGCAGCAAAGCCCGGGACGCTGCTAGGTACGAGCAGTACTTC.

To note about this clonotype: Germline and junction disagree at one end, which may indicate a read error. This chain joins TRBV24-1 and TRBJ2-1; 10 nucleotides line up with TRBD2. The CDR3 sequence is 17 residues long. Germline CDR1 is KGHDR and CDR2 is SFDVKD. Written as DNA, the CDR3 is TGTGCCGCCAGTGACCCTTCCCTAGCGGGAGCCCACAATGAGCAGTTCTTC. Residues: CAASDPSLAGAHNEQFF.

J is TRBJ1-4 and V is TRBV6-5; 10 positions agree with TRBD1. V lost 4 bases, J lost 0 bases, and 2 bases stayed unmatched. Germline V CDR1 and CDR2: MNHEY, SVGAGI. The CDR3 sequence is 16 residues long. CDR3 sequence reads: CASSSDRGATNEKLFF. The CDR3 DNA follows: TGTGCCAGCAGTTCGGACAGGGGGGCAACTAATGAAAAACTGTTTTTT.

CDR3 protein: CSVGHQETQYF. The CDR3 nucleotides are TGCAGCGTTGGACATCAAGAGACCCAGTACTTC. V and J are TRBV29-1 and TRBJ2-5; D call uncertain. The CDR3 runs 11 residues. Trimming stripped 4 bases from V and 2 bases from J, with 5 bases between. Per the germline V gene, CDR1 is SQVTM and CDR2 is ANQGSEA.

This chain connects TRBV6-5 to TRBJ2-3; 9 bases are a match to TRBD2. CDR1 MNHEY and CDR2 SVGAGI come from the germline V gene. The CDR3 runs 15 residues. V was pared by 2 bases and J by 8 bases, with 8 bases of the junction left unmatched. This CDR3 is CASSYEGQAGGTQYF. CDR3 bases: TGTGCCAGCAGTTACGAGGGACAAGCGGGAGGTACGCAGTATTTT.

The chain joins TRBV19 to TRBJ2-1; TRBD2 aligns across 10 bases. The CDR3 runs to 19 residues. The germline CDR1 and CDR2 sequences are LNHDA and SQIVND (reference sequence). Trimming cost V 6 bases and J 0 bases; bases outside gene matches: 14. The CDR3: CASRPRASGSLRSYNEQFF. The CDR3 coding sequence is TGTGCCAGTAGGCCCAGGGCTAGCGGGAGCCTGCGCTCCTACAATGAGCAGTTCTTC.

The rearrangement uses TRBV7-2 and TRBJ2-4; 10 bases are a match to TRBD2. With V trimmed by 6 bases and J by 0 bases, 14 bases remained unmatched. This CDR3 region has 19 residues. Germline V gene lookup returns CDR1 SGHTA and CDR2 FQGNSA. The CDR3 DNA reads TGTGCCAGCAGTCCATCGCTAGCGGGAGTGGGCCTAGCCAAAAACATTCAGTACTTC. Its translation is CASSPSLAGVGLAKNIQYF.

This sequence joins TRBV21-1 and TRBJ2-7; TRBD1, the table's D call, lacks a check against the DNA. TRBV21-1 is termed a pseudogene. The length of the CDR3 is 13 residues. CDR3 residues: CASSKKGHYEQYV. The CDR3 region has the DNA TGTGCCAGCAGCAAAAAGGGACACTACGAGCAGTACGTC.

The chain combines TRBV20-1 with TRBJ2-1; 7 nucleotides line up with TRBD2. V shed 4 bases, J shed 2 bases, and the junction held 14 bases outside the gene matches. The CDR3 loop spans 17 amino acids. Germline V gives CDR1 DFQATT, CDR2 SNEGSKA (reference sequence). The CDR3 coding sequence is TGCAGTGCTAATTCCCCCCGAGCGGGAAGGGCCTACAATGAGCAGTTCTTC. Its protein product is CSANSPRAGRAYNEQFF.

The V and J genes are TRBV5-1 and TRBJ2-7; no definite D call. CDR1 SGHRS and CDR2 YFSETQ come from the germline V gene. The length of the CDR3 is 13 residues. Trimming removed 0 bases from V and 2 bases from J, with 6 bases in between. CDR3 DNA sequence: TGCGCCAGCAGCTTGGACCTAACCTACGAGCAGTACTTC. This encodes CASSLDLTYEQYF.

This rearrangement joins TRBV23-1 to TRBJ1-2; unclear D gene. TRBV23-1 is marked as an open reading frame, function uncertain. The CDR3 length is 17 residues. V was pared by 3 bases and J by 5 bases, with 22 bases between. In DNA, the CDR3 is TGCGCCAGCAGTCACCCGAATCGAAGGCTTGAGGGATATGGCTACACCTTC. Translating it yields CASSHPNRRLEGYGYTF.

This clonotype was detected once. The chain carries TRBV7-3 and TRBJ2-7; 8 bases line up with TRBD2. Germline V gene sequence: CDR1 SGHTA, CDR2 FQGTGA. J lost 1 base, V lost 5 bases, and 7 bases had no gene match. This CDR3 region has 15 residues. This CDR3 is CASSLLAEKSYEQYV. CDR3 in DNA: TGTGCCAGCAGCCTACTAGCGGAGAAGTCCTACGAGCAGTACGTC.

CDR3 sequence (DNA): TGTGCCAGCAGCTTGGCTAGCACAGATACGCAGTATTTT. Amino acid sequence: CASSLASTDTQYF. The chain is built from TRBV3-1 and TRBJ2-3; D unclear. The CDR3 totals 13 residues. In germline, CDR1 is LGHDT, CDR2 YNNKEL (reference sequence). Trimming removed 5 bases from V and 0 bases from J, with 6 bases in between.

The J gene is TRBJ1-1, the V gene TRBV12-3 or TRBV12-4; 9 nucleotides match TRBD1. CDR3 size: 15 residues. The trim removed 6 bases at V and 4 bases at J, leaving 9 bases unmatched. CDR3 bases: TGTGCCAGCAGACGACAGGGGGGTCGGAGCACTGAAGCTTTCTTT. Translating gives CASRRQGGRSTEAFF.

Remarks on this clonotype: The limits of the CDR3 on the DNA are not certain, so only TCRdb's listed CDR3 is given. This sequence joins TRBV24-1 and TRBJ2-3; the table's D call TRBD1 went unverified against the DNA. Germline assignment: CDR1 KGHDR and CDR2 SFDVKD. The CDR3 has 14 residues if both end residues are counted. The CDR3 sequence: CATRPTAAQIRSIF.

This sequence joins TRBV4-1 and TRBJ1-4, with 10 bases fitting TRBD1. Germline V lookup: CDR1 MGHRA, CDR2 YSYEKL. The CDR3 has 16 amino acids. V was pared by 4 bases and J by 6 bases, with 8 bases of the junction left unmatched. CDR3 protein: CASSRPGTGEYEKLFF. The CDR3 DNA reads as TGCGCCAGCAGCCGTCCCGGGACAGGGGAATATGAAAAACTGTTTTTT.